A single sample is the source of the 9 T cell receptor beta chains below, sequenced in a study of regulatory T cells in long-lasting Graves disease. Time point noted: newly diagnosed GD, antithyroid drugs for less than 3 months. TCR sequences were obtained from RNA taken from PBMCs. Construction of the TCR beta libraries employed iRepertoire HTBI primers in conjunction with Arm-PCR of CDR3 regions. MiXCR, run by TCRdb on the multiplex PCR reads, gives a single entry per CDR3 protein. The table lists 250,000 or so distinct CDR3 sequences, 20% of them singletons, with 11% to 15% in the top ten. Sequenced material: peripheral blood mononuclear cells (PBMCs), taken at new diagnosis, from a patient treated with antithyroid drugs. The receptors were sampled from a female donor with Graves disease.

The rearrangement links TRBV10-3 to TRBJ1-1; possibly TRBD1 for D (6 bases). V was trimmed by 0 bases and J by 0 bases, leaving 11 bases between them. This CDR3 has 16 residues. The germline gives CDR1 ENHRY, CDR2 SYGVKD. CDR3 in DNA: TGTGCCATCAGTGAGTCAAGGGGGGGTATGAACACTGAAGCTTTCTTT. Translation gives CAISESRGGMNTEAFF.

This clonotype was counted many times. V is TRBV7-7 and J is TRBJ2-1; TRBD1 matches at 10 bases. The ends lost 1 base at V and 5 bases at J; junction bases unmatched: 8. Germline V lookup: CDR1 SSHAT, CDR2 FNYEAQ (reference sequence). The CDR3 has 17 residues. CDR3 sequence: CASSLGPGQGWHNEQFF. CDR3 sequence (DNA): TGTGCCAGCAGCTTAGGGCCGGGACAGGGGTGGCACAATGAGCAGTTCTTC.

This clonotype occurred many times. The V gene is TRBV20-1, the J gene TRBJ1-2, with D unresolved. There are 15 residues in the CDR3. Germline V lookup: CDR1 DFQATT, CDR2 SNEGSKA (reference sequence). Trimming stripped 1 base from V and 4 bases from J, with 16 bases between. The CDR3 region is CSARVVGQVGYGYTF. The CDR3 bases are TGCAGTGCTAGAGTTGTAGGGCAGGTTGGCTATGGCTACACCTTC.

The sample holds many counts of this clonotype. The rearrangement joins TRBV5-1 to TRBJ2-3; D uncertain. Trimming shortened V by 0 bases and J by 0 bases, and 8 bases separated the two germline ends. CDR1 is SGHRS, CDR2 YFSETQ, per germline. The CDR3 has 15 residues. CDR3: CASSLVTTSTDTQYF. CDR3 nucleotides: TGCGCCAGCAGCTTGGTGACGACTAGCACAGATACGCAGTATTTT.

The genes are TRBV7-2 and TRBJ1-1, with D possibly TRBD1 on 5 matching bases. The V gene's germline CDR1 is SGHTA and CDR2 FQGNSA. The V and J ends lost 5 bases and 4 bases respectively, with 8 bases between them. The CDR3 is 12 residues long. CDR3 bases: TGTGCCAGCAGCAACAGGTCCACTGAAGCTTTCTTT. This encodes CASSNRSTEAFF.

The CDR3, as DNA: TGTGCCAGCGTAGCAGGACAGGGATTTAATTCACCCCTCCACTTT. Its protein product is CASVAGQGFNSPLHF. The chain couples TRBV6-1 to TRBJ1-6; 8 nucleotides match TRBD1. The V gene's germline CDR1 is MNHNS and CDR2 SASEGT. The J segment lost 6 bases and the V segment lost 8 bases, leaving 9 bases of the junction unmatched. This CDR3 is 15 amino acids long.

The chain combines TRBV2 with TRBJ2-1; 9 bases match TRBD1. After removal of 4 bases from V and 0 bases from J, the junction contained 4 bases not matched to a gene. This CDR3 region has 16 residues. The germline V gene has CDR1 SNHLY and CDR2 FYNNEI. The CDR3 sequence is CASSGGQGSSYNEQFF. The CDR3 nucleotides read TGTGCCAGCAGTGGAGGACAGGGGAGCTCCTACAATGAGCAGTTCTTC. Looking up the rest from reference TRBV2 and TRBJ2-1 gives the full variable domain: EPEVTQTPSHQVTQMGQEVILRCVPISNHLYFYWYRQILGQKVEFLVSFYNNEISEKSEIFDDQFSVERPDGSNFTLKIRSTKLEDSAMYFCASSGGQGSSYNEQFFGPGTRLTVL.

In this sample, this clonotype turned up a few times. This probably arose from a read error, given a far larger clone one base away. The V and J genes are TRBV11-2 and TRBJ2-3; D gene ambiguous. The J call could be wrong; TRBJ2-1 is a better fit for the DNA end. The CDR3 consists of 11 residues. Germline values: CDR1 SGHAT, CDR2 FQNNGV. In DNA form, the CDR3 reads TGTGCCAGCAGCTTTACCTACGAGCAGTTCTTC. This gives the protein CASSFTYEQFF.

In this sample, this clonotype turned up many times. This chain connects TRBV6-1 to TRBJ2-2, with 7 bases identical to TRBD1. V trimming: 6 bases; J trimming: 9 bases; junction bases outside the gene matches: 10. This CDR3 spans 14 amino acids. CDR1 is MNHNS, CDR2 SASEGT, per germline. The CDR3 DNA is TGTGCCAGCAGCCGTAGTACAGGGGCCCGGGAGCTGTTTTTT. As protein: CASSRSTGARELFF.